Described below is a single TCR beta chain sequence and its context. What it binds is unknown. Deletions cut 3 bases from V and 0 bases from J, with 16 bases between. Germline V lookup: CDR1 SGDLS, CDR2 YYNGEE. This CDR3 has 17 residues. The data were obtained in a study of cytomegalovirus exposure and HLA in healthy donors. Study observations and caveats: A later analysis found first-cohort TCR clusters tended to co-occur in the 100 to 150 validation repertoires. The listing of roughly 160 TCR beta chains classed them as cytomegalovirus-associated. Specificity of a few CMV-associated chains for CMV antigens was verified in vitro.

The donors were part of the roughly 110-subject validation cohort, which stood apart from the roughly 670-subject first cohort. Assay: immunoSEQ multiplex PCR; the TCRdb copy retains only in-frame clones and omits some. The repertoire consists of about 150,000 clones, with approximately 86% occurring once and the leading ten covering 2% to 2.5%. The rearrangement links TRBV9 to TRBJ1-5; weak D call: TRBD1 (6 bases). The sample taken for sequencing was PBMCs. This clonotype was sampled from a human donor in good health. The CDR3 protein is CASSGGQGPYSNQPQHF. The CDR3 DNA follows: TGTGCCAGCAGCGGGGGGCAGGGCCCATATAGCAATCAGCCCCAGCATTTT.